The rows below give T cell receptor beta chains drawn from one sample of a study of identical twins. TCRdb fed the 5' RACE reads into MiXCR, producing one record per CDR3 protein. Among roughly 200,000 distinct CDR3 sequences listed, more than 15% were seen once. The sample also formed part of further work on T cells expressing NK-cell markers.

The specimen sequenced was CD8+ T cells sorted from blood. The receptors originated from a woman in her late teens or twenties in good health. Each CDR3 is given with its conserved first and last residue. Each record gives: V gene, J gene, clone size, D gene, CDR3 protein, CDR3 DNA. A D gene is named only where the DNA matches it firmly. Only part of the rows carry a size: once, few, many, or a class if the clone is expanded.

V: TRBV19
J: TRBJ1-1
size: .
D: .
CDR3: CASSIPGTEAFF
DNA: TGTGCCAGTAGTATCCCCGGGACTGAAGCTTTCTTT

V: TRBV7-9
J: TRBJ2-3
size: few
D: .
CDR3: CASSLDRDTQYF
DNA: TGTGCCAGCAGCTTAGACAGGGATACGCAGTATTTT

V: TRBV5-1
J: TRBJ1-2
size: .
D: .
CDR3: CASSLPPFFLDPELWTNYGYTF
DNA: TGCGCCAGCAGCTTACCCCCATTCTTTCTTGACCCCGAACTATGGACTAACTATGGCTACACCTTC

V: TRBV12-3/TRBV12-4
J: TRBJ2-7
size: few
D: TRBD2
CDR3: CASSPSGPSIGEQYF
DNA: TGTGCCAGCAGCCCTAGCGGGCCGTCCATTGGGGAGCAGTACTTC

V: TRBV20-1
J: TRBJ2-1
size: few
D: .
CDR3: CSASGLDYNEQFF
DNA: TGCAGTGCTAGCGGGCTGGATTACAATGAGCAGTTCTTC

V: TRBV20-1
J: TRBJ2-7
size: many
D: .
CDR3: CSARPGLYEQYF
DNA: TGCAGTGCTAGACCCGGACTTTACGAGCAGTACTTC

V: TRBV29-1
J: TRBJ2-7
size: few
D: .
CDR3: CSAATSGTRTYEQYF
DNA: TGCAGCGCTGCTACCTCCGGGACACGGACCTACGAGCAGTACTTC

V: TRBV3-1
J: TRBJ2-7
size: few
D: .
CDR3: CASSRGASSYEQYF
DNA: TGTGCCAGCAGCCGCGGGGCAAGCTCCTACGAGCAGTACTTC

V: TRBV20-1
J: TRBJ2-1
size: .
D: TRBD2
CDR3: CGLAGGPGNEQFF
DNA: TGCGGACTAGCGGGGGGGCCGGGGAATGAGCAGTTCTTC

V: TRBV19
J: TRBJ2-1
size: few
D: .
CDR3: CASSINALTAYNEQFF
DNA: TGTGCCAGTAGTATTAACGCCCTCACCGCCTACAATGAGCAGTTCTTC

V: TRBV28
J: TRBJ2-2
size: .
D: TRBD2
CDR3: CASSPIFAGGPDTGELFF
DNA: TGTGCCAGCAGCCCTATATTTGCGGGAGGGCCGGACACCGGGGAGCTGTTTTTT

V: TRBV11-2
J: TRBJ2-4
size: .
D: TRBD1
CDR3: CASSPWTGLNIQYF
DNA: TGTGCCAGCAGCCCTTGGACAGGGCTAAACATTCAGTACTTC

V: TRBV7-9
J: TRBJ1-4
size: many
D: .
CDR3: CASSLSVLGRNEKLFF
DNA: TGTGCCAGCAGCTTAAGTGTTCTGGGCCGTAATGAAAAACTGTTTTTT

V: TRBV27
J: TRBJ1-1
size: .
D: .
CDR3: CASSYTPGNTEAFF
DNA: TGTGCCAGCAGCTATACTCCAGGGAACACTGAAGCTTTCTTT

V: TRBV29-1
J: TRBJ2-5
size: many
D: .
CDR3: CSDMSETQYF
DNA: TGCAGCGACATGTCGGAGACCCAGTACTTC

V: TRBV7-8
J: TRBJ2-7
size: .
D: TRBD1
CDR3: CASSKRTGESEQYF
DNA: TGTGCCAGCAGCAAAAGGACAGGGGAGTCCGAGCAGTACTTC

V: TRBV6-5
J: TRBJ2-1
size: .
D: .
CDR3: CASSYLGPGNEQFF
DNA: TGTGCCAGCAGTTACTTAGGGCCGGGAAATGAGCAGTTCTTC

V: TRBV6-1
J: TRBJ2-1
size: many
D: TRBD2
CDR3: CASRPTSGGADEQFF
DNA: TGTGCCAGCAGGCCTACTAGCGGGGGGGCGGATGAGCAGTTCTTC

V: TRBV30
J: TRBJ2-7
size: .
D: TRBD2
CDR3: CAWSEVGRSPVGQYF
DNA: TGTGCCTGGAGTGAGGTCGGGAGGTCCCCTGTAGGGCAGTACTTC

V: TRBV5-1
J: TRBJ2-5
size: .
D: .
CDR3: CASSFGGRQETQYF
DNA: TGCGCCAGCAGTTTTGGGGGAAGGCAAGAGACCCAGTACTTC